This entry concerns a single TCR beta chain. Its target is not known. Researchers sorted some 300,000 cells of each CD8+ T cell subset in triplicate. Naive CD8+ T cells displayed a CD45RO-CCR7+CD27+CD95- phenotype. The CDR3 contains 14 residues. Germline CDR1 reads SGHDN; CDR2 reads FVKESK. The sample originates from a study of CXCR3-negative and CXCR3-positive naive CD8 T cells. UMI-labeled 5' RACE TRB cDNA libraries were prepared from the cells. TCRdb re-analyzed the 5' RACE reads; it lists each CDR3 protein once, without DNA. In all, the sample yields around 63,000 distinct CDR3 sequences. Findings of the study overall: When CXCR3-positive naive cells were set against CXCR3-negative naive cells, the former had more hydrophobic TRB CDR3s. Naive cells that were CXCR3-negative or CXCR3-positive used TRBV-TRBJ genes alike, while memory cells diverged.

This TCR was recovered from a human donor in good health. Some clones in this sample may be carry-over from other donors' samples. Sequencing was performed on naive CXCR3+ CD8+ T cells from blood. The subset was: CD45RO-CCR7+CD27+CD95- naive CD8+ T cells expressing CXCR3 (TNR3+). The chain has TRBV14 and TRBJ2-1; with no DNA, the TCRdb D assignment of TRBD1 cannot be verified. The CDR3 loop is CASSQSLSYNEQFF.